This T cell receptor beta chain was found in a study of blood T cells in healthy people across ages. For the second PCR, which ran for about 6 to 12 cycles, a sample-barcoded 5' primer and a J-beta primer mix were used. TCRdb ran MiXCR on the 5' RACE reads and lists one entry per CDR3 protein. The sample contains over a million distinct CDR3 sequences, around 42% of which appear only once. Germline V gene sequence: CDR1 SGHRS, CDR2 YFSETQ. Trimming pared 5 bases from V and 0 bases from J, leaving 23 bases between. The CDR3 extends over 18 amino acids. Source material: blood. The receptor comes from a woman aged 18 to 35 in good health. The rearrangement joins TRBV5-1 to TRBJ1-1; D unresolved. CDR3 region: CASRAPSKVEDLNTEAFF. The CDR3 nucleotides read TGCGCCAGCAGGGCTCCAAGCAAGGTTGAGGACCTGAACACTGAAGCTTTCTTT. Variable domain in full (rest from reference TRBV5-1 and TRBJ1-1): KAGVTQTPRYLIKTRGQQVTLSCSPISGHRSVSWYQQTPGQGLQFLFEYFSETQRNKGNFPGRFSGRQFSNSRSEMNVSTLELGDSALYLCASRAPSKVEDLNTEAFFGQGTRLTVV.